This T cell receptor beta chain is from a study of T cell repertoires in cytomegalovirus infection. This clonotype was detected a few times. TCRdb reprocessed the reads via MiXCR and lists one record per CDR3 protein. The table lists approximately 630,000 distinct CDR3 sequences, 20% to 25% of them singletons. The ends were cut back, 8 bases at V and 0 bases at J, with 17 bases in the middle. This CDR3 is 15 amino acids long. Germline V CDR1 and CDR2: MNHEY, SVGAGI. The V and J genes are TRBV6-5 and TRBJ2-7; D call uncertain. Sequencing was performed on CD8+ T cells from PBMCs. The receptor was derived from a human donor in good health (CMV status not recorded). Some clones in this sample may be carry-over from other donors' samples. CDR3 nucleotide sequence: TGTGCCAGCGACCACTTAAAGGTTAGCTCCTACGAGCAGTACGTC. It yields the protein CASDHLKVSSYEQYV.